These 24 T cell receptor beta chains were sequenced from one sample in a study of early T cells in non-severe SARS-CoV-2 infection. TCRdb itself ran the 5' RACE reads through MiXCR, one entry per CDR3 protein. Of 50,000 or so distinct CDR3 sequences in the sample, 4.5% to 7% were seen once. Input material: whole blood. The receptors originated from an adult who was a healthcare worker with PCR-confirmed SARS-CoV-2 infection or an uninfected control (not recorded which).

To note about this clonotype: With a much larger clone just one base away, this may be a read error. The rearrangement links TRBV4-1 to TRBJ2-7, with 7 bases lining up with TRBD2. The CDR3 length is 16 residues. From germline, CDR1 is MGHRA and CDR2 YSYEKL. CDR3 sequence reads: CVSSQDTGGPTYEQYF. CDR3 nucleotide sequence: TGCGTCAGCAGCCAAGATACGGGAGGCCCTACCTACGAGCAGTACTTC.

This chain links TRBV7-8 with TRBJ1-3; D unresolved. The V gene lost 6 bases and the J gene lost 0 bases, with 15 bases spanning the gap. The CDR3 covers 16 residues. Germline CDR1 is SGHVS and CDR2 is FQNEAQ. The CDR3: CASRPDRISSGNTIYF. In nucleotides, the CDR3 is TGTGCCAGCAGACCCGACCGGATTTCCTCTGGAAACACCATATATTTT.

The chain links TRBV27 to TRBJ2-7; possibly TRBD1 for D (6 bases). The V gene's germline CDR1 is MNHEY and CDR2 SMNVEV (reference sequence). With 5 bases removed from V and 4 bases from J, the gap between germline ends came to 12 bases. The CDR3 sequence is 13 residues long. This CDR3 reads CASSPDRSYEQYF. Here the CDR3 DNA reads TGTGCCAGCAGTCCCGACAGGTCATACGAGCAGTACTTC.

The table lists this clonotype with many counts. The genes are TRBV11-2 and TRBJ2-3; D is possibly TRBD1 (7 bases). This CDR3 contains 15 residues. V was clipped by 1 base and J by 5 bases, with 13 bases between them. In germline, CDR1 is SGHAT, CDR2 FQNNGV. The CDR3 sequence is CASSLGRGRGDTQYF. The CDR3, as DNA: TGTGCCAGCAGCTTAGGGAGGGGGCGCGGAGATACGCAGTATTTT.

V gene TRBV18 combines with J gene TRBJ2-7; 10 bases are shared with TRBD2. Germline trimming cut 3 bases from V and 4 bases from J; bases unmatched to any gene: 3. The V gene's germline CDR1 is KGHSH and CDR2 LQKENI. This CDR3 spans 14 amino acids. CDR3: CASSPTSGIYEQYF. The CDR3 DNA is TGTGCCAGCTCACCTACTAGCGGGATATACGAGCAGTACTTC.

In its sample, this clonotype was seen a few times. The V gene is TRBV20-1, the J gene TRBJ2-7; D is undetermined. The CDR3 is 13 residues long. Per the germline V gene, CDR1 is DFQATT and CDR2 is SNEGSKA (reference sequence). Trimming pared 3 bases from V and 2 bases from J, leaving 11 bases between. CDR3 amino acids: CSASGVSAYEQYF. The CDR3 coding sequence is TGCAGTGCTAGTGGGGTCAGTGCCTACGAGCAGTACTTC.

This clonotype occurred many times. This chain's CDR3 is CASSPGTEGYEQYF. The CDR3 bases are TGTGCCAGTAGTCCCGGGACAGAGGGCTACGAGCAGTACTTC. V is TRBV19 and J is TRBJ2-7; 7 bases are shared with TRBD1. CDR1 LNHDA and CDR2 SQIVND come from the germline V gene (reference sequence). The J segment lost 3 bases and the V segment lost 5 bases, leaving 7 bases of the junction unmatched. This CDR3 spans 14 amino acids. The full variable domain, with the rest looked up from reference TRBV19 and TRBJ2-7, is DGGITQSPKYLFRKEGQNVTLSCEQNLNHDAMYWYRQDPGQGLRLIYYSQIVNDFQKGDIAEGYSVSREKKESFPLTVTSAQKNPTAFYLCASSPGTEGYEQYFGPGTRLTVT.

Written as DNA, the CDR3 is TGTGCCATCAGGAAGGAGAACACTGAAGCTTTCTTT. This sequence encodes CAIRKENTEAFF. This chain links TRBV10-3 with TRBJ1-1; D unresolved. The V gene lost 6 bases and the J gene lost 1 base, with 6 bases spanning the gap. From germline, CDR1 is ENHRY and CDR2 SYGVKD. The CDR3 extends over 12 amino acids.

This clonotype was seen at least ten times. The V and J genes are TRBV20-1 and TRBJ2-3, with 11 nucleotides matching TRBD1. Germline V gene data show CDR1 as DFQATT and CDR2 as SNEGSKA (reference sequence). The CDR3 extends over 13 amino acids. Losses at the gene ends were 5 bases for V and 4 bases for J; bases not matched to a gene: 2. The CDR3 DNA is TGCAGTGCTCCGGGACAGGGGGCAGATACGCAGTATTTT. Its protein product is CSAPGQGADTQYF.

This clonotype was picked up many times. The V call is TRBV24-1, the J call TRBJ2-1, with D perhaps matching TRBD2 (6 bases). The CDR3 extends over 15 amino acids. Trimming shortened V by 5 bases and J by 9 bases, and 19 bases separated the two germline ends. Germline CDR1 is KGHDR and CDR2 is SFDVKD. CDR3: CATSAPSSGRSEQFF. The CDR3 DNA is TGTGCCACCAGTGCCCCGTCTTCAGGGAGGAGTGAGCAGTTCTTC.

The CDR3 nucleotides are TGCGCCAGCAGCCTGTCCGCGAGTAATGAGCAGTTCTTC. Translating gives CASSLSASNEQFF. This chain joins TRBV4-1 and TRBJ2-1; D remains ambiguous. The CDR3 is 13 amino acids. Looked up from germline, CDR1 is MGHRA and CDR2 is YSYEKL. The ends were cut back, 4 bases at V and 7 bases at J, with 11 bases in the middle.

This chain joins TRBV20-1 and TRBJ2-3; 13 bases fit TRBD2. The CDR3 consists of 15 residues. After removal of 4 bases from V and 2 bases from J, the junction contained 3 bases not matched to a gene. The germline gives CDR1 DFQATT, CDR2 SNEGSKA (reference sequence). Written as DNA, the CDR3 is TGCAGTGCTATGACTAGCGGGGGGCTCACAGATACGCAGTATTTT. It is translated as CSAMTSGGLTDTQYF.

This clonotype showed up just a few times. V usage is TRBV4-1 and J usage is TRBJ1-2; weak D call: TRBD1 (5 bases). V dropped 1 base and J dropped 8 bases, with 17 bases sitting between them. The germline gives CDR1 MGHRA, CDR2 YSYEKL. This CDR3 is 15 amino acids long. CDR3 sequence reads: CASSQAGRGRYGYTF. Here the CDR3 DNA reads TGCGCCAGCAGCCAAGCGGGGAGGGGCCGCTACGGCTACACCTTC.

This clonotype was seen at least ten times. CDR3 sequence (DNA): TGTGCCATCAGTGAGATCCGACAGACGACTGAAGCTTTCTTT. The encoded protein is CAISEIRQTTEAFF. The chain joins TRBV10-3 to TRBJ1-1, with a possible D match to TRBD1 (5 bases). Germline V gene lookup returns CDR1 ENHRY and CDR2 SYGVKD. This CDR3 spans 14 amino acids. V was clipped by 2 bases and J by 5 bases, with 12 bases between them.

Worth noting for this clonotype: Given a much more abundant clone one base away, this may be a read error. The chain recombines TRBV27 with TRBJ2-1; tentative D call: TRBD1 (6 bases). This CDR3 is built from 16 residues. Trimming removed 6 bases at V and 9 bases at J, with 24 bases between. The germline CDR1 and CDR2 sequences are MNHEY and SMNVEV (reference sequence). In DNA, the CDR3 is TGTGCCAGCAGCTTCCAGGGTTTAGTGGGGGCCCCTGAGCAGTTCTTC. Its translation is CASSFQGLVGAPEQFF.

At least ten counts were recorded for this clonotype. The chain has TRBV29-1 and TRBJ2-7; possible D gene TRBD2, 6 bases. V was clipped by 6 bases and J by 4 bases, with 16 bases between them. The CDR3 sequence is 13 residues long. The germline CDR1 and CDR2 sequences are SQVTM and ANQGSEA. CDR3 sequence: CSVPRGGGYEQYF. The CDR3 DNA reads TGCAGCGTCCCAAGAGGTGGGGGGTACGAGCAGTACTTC.

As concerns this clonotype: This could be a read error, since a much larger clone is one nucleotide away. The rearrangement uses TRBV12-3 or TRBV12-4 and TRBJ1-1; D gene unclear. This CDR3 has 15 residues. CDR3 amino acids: CASSRSPARYTEVFF. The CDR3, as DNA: TGTGCCAGCAGTCGGTCCCCGGCCAGATACACTGAAGTTTTCTTT.

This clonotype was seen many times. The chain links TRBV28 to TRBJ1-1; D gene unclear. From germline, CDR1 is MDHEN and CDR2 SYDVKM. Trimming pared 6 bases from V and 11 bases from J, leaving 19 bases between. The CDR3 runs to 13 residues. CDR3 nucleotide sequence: TGTGCCAGCAGCCGGGTCTCGAGAACTGGGGCTTTCTTT. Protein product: CASSRVSRTGAFF.

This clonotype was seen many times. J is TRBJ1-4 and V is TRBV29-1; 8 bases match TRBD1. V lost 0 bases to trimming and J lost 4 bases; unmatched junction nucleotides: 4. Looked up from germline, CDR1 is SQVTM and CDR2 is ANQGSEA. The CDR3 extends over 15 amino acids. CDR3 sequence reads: CSVEDRDRSNEKLFF. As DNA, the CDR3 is TGCAGCGTTGAAGATCGGGACAGGAGTAATGAAAAACTGTTTTTT. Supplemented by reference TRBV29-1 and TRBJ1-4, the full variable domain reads SAVISQKPSRDICQRGTSLTIQCQVDSQVTMMFWYRQQPGQSLTLIATANQGSEATYESGFVIDKFPISRPNLTFSTLTVSNMSPEDSSIYLCSVEDRDRSNEKLFFGSGTQLSVL.

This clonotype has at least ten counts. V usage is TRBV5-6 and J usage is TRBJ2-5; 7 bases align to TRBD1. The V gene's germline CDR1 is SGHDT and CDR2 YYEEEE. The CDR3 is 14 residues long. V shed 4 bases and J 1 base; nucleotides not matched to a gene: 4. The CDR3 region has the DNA TGTGCCAGCAGCGGGACAGTATCCCAAGAGACCCAGTACTTC. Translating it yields CASSGTVSQETQYF.

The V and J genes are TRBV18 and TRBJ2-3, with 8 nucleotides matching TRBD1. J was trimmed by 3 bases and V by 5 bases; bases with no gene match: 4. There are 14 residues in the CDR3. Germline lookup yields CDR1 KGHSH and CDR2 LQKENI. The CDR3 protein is CASSIRGRTDTQYF. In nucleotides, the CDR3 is TGTGCCAGCTCAATCAGGGGGCGAACAGATACGCAGTATTTT.

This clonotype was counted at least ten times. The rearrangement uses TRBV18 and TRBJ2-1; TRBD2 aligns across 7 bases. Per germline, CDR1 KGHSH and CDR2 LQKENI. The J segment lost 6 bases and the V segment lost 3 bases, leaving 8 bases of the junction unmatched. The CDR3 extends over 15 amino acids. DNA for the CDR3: TGTGCCAGCTCACCCGGGACTACCTCGGGCAATGAGCAGTTCTTC. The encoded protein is CASSPGTTSGNEQFF.

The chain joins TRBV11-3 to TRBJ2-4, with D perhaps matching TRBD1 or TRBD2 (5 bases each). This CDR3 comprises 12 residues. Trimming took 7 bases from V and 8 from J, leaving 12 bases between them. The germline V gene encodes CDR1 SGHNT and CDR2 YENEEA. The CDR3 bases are TGTGCCAGCAAAGGGGTGGGGGACATTCAGTACTTC. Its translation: CASKGVGDIQYF. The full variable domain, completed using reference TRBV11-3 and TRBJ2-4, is EAGVVQSPRYKIIEKKQPVAFWCNPISGHNTLYWYLQNLGQGPELLIRYENEEAVDDSQLPKDRFSAERLKGVDSTLKIQPAELGDSAVYLCASKGVGDIQYFGAGTRLSVL.

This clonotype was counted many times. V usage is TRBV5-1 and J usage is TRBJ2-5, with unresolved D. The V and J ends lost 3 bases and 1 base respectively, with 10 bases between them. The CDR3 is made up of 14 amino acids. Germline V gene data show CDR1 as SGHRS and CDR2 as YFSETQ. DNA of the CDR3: TGCGCCAGCAGCTATGGATCCGGCCAAGAGACCCAGTACTTC. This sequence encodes CASSYGSGQETQYF.